Listed below are T cell receptor beta chains from one sample, sequenced in a study of T cells in Graves' hyperthyroidism and ophthalmopathy. TCRdb re-called the multiplex PCR reads with MiXCR, one entry per CDR3 protein. The sample holds 500,000 to 600,000 distinct CDR3 sequences, around 46% seen once. The sample was peripheral blood or thyroid tissue (not recorded which). These receptors came from a woman aged 18-29 years with Graves' hyperthyroidism. Each CDR3 is given with its conserved first and last residue. The D gene is left open where the match is weak. Size is omitted from some rows. Given values are once, few, many or a class for expanded clones.

clone size,D gene,J gene,V gene,CDR3 protein,CDR3 DNA
NA,TRBD1,TRBJ2-5,TRBV19,CAIGTEGETQYF,TGTGCCATCGGGACAGAGGGAGAGACCCAGTACTTC
few,NA,TRBJ1-4,TRBV20-1,CSASPYTSEEKLFF,TGCAGTGCTAGCCCGTACACTTCCGAGGAAAAACTGTTTTTT
many,NA,TRBJ2-7,TRBV4-3,CASSQDRDKGVYEQYF,TGCGCCAGCAGCCAAGATCGAGATAAGGGGGTTTACGAGCAGTACTTC
many,NA,TRBJ2-7,TRBV4-1,CASSHPGNAYEQYF,TGCGCCAGCAGCCACCCGGGAAACGCGTACGAGCAGTACTTC
few,NA,TRBJ2-3,TRBV19,CASSNARERHTQYF,TGTGCCAGTAGTAACGCTCGCGAGCGCCATACGCAGTATTTT
NA,TRBD2,TRBJ2-7,TRBV5-1,CASSLISGSSYEQYF,TGCGCCAGCAGCTTGATCAGCGGGAGCTCCTACGAGCAGTACTTC
many,NA,TRBJ2-5,TRBV4-2,CASSQIGLGTEVQETQYF,TGTGCCAGCAGCCAAATCGGCCTAGGGACGGAAGTTCAAGAGACCCAGTACTTC
many,NA,TRBJ1-1,TRBV10-3,CAISRGAENTEAFF,TGTGCCATCAGCAGGGGAGCTGAGAACACTGAAGCTTTCTTT
NA,NA,TRBJ1-1,TRBV12-3/TRBV12-4,CASSPPTEAFF,TGTGCCAGCAGCCCTCCCACTGAAGCTTTCTTT
few,NA,TRBJ2-7,TRBV5-1,CASSPSSGVSSYEQYF,TGCGCCAGCAGCCCTTCCTCAGGGGTTAGCTCCTACGAGCAGTACTTC
many,TRBD1,TRBJ2-7,TRBV24-1,CATSAHGTGSYEQYF,TGTGCCACCAGTGCCCACGGGACAGGGTCCTACGAGCAGTACTTC
NA,NA,TRBJ2-2,TRBV3-1,CASSQTEGSNTGELFF,TGTGCCAGCAGCCAAACAGAGGGTTCTAACACCGGGGAGCTGTTTTTT
NA,NA,TRBJ1-5,TRBV30,CAWSVAGRGPQHF,TGTGCCTGGAGTGTTGCCGGAAGGGGGCCCCAGCATTTT
few,NA,TRBJ1-2,TRBV29-1,CSLRADSSGYTF,TGCAGCTTGAGGGCGGATTCGTCCGGCTACACCTTC
few,TRBD2,TRBJ2-7,TRBV10-3,CAISASGRNEQYF,TGTGCCATCAGTGCGAGCGGGAGGAATGAGCAGTACTTC
many,NA,TRBJ1-5,TRBV2,CASSGQVYSNQPQHF,TGTGCCAGCAGTGGACAGGTTTATAGCAATCAGCCCCAGCATTTT
many,NA,TRBJ1-6,TRBV4-1,CASSQEKLSPLHF,TGCGCCAGCAGCCAAGAAAAACTTTCACCCCTCCACTTT
NA,NA,TRBJ2-5,TRBV7-2,CASSYRASEETQYF,TGTGCCAGCAGCTACAGGGCTAGCGAAGAGACCCAGTACTTT
NA,NA,TRBJ2-5,TRBV12-5,CASGLSTTRVETQYF,TGTGCTAGTGGTTTGTCAACGACTAGGGTGGAGACCCAGTACTTC
NA,NA,TRBJ2-3,TRBV6-2/TRBV6-3,CASSYLRPEADTQYF,TGTGCCAGCAGTTACTTGAGACCCGAAGCAGATACGCAGTATTTT
once,NA,TRBJ1-4,TRBV7-2,CASIPAGEKLFF,TGTGCCAGCATCCCGGCTGGCGAAAAACTGTTTTTT
few,TRBD1,TRBJ2-1,TRBV7-6,CASSADRAREQFF,TGTGCCAGCAGCGCGGACAGGGCTAGAGAGCAGTTCTTC
NA,NA,TRBJ2-7,TRBV5-1,CASSWGADGYYEQYF,TGCGCCAGCAGCTGGGGGGCCGACGGGTACTACGAGCAGTACTTC
many,TRBD2,TRBJ2-5,TRBV3-1,CASRGLIAGAGETQYF,TGTGCCAGCAGGGGTCTGATAGCGGGAGCTGGGGAGACCCAGTACTTC
once,TRBD1,TRBJ1-2,TRBV20-1,CSARGPGGFNYGYTF,TGCAGTGCTAGAGGTCCAGGGGGGTTTAACTATGGCTACACCTTC
few,NA,TRBJ2-3,TRBV24-1,CATSDSRELTDTQYF,TGTGCCACCAGTGATTCCAGGGAACTTACAGATACGCAGTATTTT
many,NA,TRBJ2-7,TRBV20-1,CSAGDLSYEQYF,TGCAGTGCGGGGGACCTCTCCTACGAGCAGTACTTC
NA,TRBD2,TRBJ2-1,TRBV2,CASSGELAGVEQFF,TGTGCCAGCAGTGGAGAGCTAGCGGGAGTGGAGCAGTTCTTC
NA,TRBD1,TRBJ2-5,TRBV7-9,CASSSHLLGTEETQYF,TGTGCCAGCAGCTCCCACCTCCTCGGGACAGAAGAGACCCAGTACTTC
many,NA,TRBJ1-1,TRBV7-2,CASSQEGGARVSEAFF,TGTGCCAGCAGTCAAGAGGGGGGGGCCCGGGTCTCCGAAGCTTTCTTT
many,NA,TRBJ2-7,TRBV4-1,CASSQGQRGEQYF,TGCGCCAGCAGCCAAGGGCAGCGTGGGGAGCAGTACTTC
many,NA,TRBJ2-5,TRBV9,CASSWGDRETQYF,TGTGCCAGCAGCTGGGGGGACCGCGAGACCCAGTACTTC
many,NA,TRBJ1-2,TRBV7-9,CASSWGGVYTF,TGTGCCAGCAGCTGGGGGGGGGTCTACACCTTC
many,NA,TRBJ1-2,TRBV6-1,CASSLGQSILNYGYTF,TGTGCCAGCAGCCTCGGACAGTCGATACTGAACTATGGCTACACCTTC